The rows below give T cell receptor beta chains drawn from one sample of a study of shared clonotypes between healthy human individuals. This table comes from immunoSEQ multiplex PCR, and its TCRdb copy is limited to in-frame clones, with some not included. The sample shows around 2,000,000 clones, about 95% of them seen only once. Sequenced material: naive CD8+ T cells sorted from blood. These receptors were obtained from a young man in good health. Both conserved end residues are part of each CDR3. Each record gives: V gene, D gene, CDR3 protein. A D gene is named only where the DNA matches it firmly.

v_gene: TRBV13; d_gene: NA; CDR3aa: CASSSNTYEQYF
v_gene: TRBV27; d_gene: TRBD1; CDR3aa: CASRSDRGPFSGANVLTF
v_gene: TRBV7-2; d_gene: NA; CDR3aa: CASSLEDSSTDTQYF
v_gene: TRBV6-4; d_gene: TRBD1; CDR3aa: CASSDFGTAPSGYTF
v_gene: TRBV25-1; d_gene: NA; CDR3aa: CASSDNREPNEKLFF
v_gene: TRBV4-1; d_gene: TRBD1; CDR3aa: CASSQDRTGGSEAFF
v_gene: TRBV2; d_gene: TRBD2; CDR3aa: CASSGTSGQETQYF
v_gene: TRBV6-1; d_gene: TRBD1; CDR3aa: CASSPGTGDYGYTF
v_gene: TRBV29-1; d_gene: NA; CDR3aa: CSVPNDSGNTIYF
v_gene: TRBV27; d_gene: TRBD1; CDR3aa: CASSLLGTGFITDTQYF
v_gene: TRBV30; d_gene: TRBD1; CDR3aa: CAWTLGQGGQPQHF
v_gene: TRBV13; d_gene: NA; CDR3aa: CASSLEGSSYNEQFF
v_gene: TRBV10-1; d_gene: NA; CDR3aa: CASSRALFQDTQYF
v_gene: TRBV5-1; d_gene: NA; CDR3aa: CASSGRGPMTEAFF
v_gene: TRBV28; d_gene: NA; CDR3aa: CASTTLGVTYEQYF
v_gene: TRBV30; d_gene: TRBD1; CDR3aa: CAWSATRTGLFEKLFF
v_gene: TRBV19; d_gene: NA; CDR3aa: CASSIRGGTNQPQHF
v_gene: TRBV28; d_gene: NA; CDR3aa: CASSFPPGYILTDTQYF
v_gene: TRBV5-6; d_gene: TRBD1; CDR3aa: CASSWSTGGAEKLFF
v_gene: TRBV7-9; d_gene: NA; CDR3aa: CASRDGGYTQYF
v_gene: TRBV11-2; d_gene: TRBD1; CDR3aa: CASSSGTGAYNEQFF
v_gene: TRBV7-9; d_gene: TRBD2; CDR3aa: CASSPRGGIREQYF
v_gene: TRBV10-3; d_gene: TRBD2; CDR3aa: CAIRVSSGSYNEQFF
v_gene: TRBV21-1; d_gene: NA; CDR3aa: CASSKVKAGELFF
v_gene: TRBV4-1; d_gene: TRBD2; CDR3aa: CASSPLAGGVFEQFF
v_gene: TRBV7-2; d_gene: NA; CDR3aa: CASSLVLSGYQPQHF
v_gene: TRBV7-8; d_gene: NA; CDR3aa: CASSFGTGNTGELFF
v_gene: TRBV6-5; d_gene: TRBD2; CDR3aa: CASSSGLAGWLETQYF
v_gene: TRBV6-1; d_gene: NA; CDR3aa: CASSEIVGGYEQYF
v_gene: TRBV6-5; d_gene: NA; CDR3aa: CASSYTEGYTEAFF
v_gene: TRBV29-1; d_gene: NA; CDR3aa: CSVEGQNTEAFF
v_gene: TRBV6-6; d_gene: NA; CDR3aa: CASSLLDLPSTDTQYF
v_gene: TRBV5-1; d_gene: NA; CDR3aa: CASSFLVNLRGSAYNEQFF
v_gene: TRBV2; d_gene: NA; CDR3aa: CASSDVTWGNEQFF
v_gene: TRBV7-9; d_gene: NA; CDR3aa: CASSLGGLNTEAFF
v_gene: TRBV9; d_gene: NA; CDR3aa: CASNKGTDTQYF
v_gene: TRBV27; d_gene: TRBD2; CDR3aa: CASRRGGANTGELFF
v_gene: TRBV30; d_gene: NA; CDR3aa: CAWSVGLPYEQYF
v_gene: TRBV6-5; d_gene: TRBD1; CDR3aa: CASSYSTGEFPYEQYF
v_gene: TRBV4-2; d_gene: NA; CDR3aa: CASSQDPTVGEKLFF
v_gene: TRBV29-1; d_gene: TRBD1; CDR3aa: CSVDGPLGQGAHNEQFF
v_gene: TRBV5-1; d_gene: NA; CDR3aa: CASSLGTEAFF
v_gene: TRBV11-2; d_gene: NA; CDR3aa: CASSLGHHEQYF
v_gene: TRBV13; d_gene: NA; CDR3aa: CASSLGRDERQHF
v_gene: TRBV4-3; d_gene: NA; CDR3aa: CASSTTARGAREKLFF
v_gene: TRBV7-6; d_gene: TRBD1; CDR3aa: CASSLNRGSYEKLFF
v_gene: TRBV28; d_gene: TRBD2; CDR3aa: CASSLLLAGGNNEQFF
v_gene: TRBV5-1; d_gene: NA; CDR3aa: CASSLVGAGNTEAFF
v_gene: TRBV9; d_gene: TRBD1; CDR3aa: CASSGAGGVTEAFF
v_gene: TRBV5-1; d_gene: NA; CDR3aa: CASSLGRENTGELFF
v_gene: TRBV4-3; d_gene: TRBD1; CDR3aa: CASSQGRTGKMTGELFF
v_gene: TRBV25-1; d_gene: NA; CDR3aa: CASSEYEQDNEQFF
v_gene: TRBV7-9; d_gene: TRBD1; CDR3aa: CASSANPGTGTGELFF
v_gene: TRBV11-2; d_gene: NA; CDR3aa: CASSFGGALSYEQYF
v_gene: TRBV10-2; d_gene: NA; CDR3aa: CASSEQGGPRMAEQFF
v_gene: TRBV9; d_gene: TRBD1; CDR3aa: CASSTNEQGTLHF
v_gene: TRBV28; d_gene: TRBD1; CDR3aa: CASSLTGGDTEAFF
v_gene: TRBV5-4; d_gene: TRBD1; CDR3aa: CASSFAPGQGFTDTQYF
v_gene: TRBV27; d_gene: NA; CDR3aa: CASSHAAGEAYNEQFF